Following are 10 T cell receptor beta chains from one sample sequenced in a study of vaccination effects on CD4 cells after COVID-19 (dated 2022 in TCRdb). In the ViraFEST assay, PBMC were stimulated with viral peptide pools, and antigen-specific CD4+ T cell clonotypes were then identified by expansion using TCR sequencing. After 10 to 11 days of culture, CD4+ T cells were isolated with the EasySep CD4+ T cell isolation kit. Convalescent patients had PCR-confirmed SARS-CoV-2 infection between March and December 2020, before Alpha, Beta and Delta variants emerged in the United States. The library was built by means of the immunoSEQ multiplex PCR assay. TCRdb carries this immuneACCESS record with in-frame sequences only. Its versions omit some clonotypes, under half of them owing to an unresolved V gene in the studies checked, with the rest unexplained. This sample lists about 34,000 clones; around 78% were detected once. The ten largest account for 30% to 40% of the sample.

These receptors lack a known antigen. Sample: CD4+ T cells from PBMCs cultured with a peptide pool, taken before COVID-19 vaccination. Source of these receptors: a human donor who had a prior SARS-CoV-2 infection.

This chain uses TRBV4-3 with TRBJ2-3; 10 bases match TRBD2. CDR3 size: 16 residues. V lost 4 bases to trimming and J lost 5 bases; unmatched junction nucleotides: 9. Germline V lookup: CDR1 LGHNA, CDR2 YSLEER. The CDR3 sequence is CASSRHGSGREDTQYF. The CDR3 nucleotides are TGCGCCAGCAGCCGGCATGGGAGCGGGAGGGAAGATACGCAGTATTTT.

The chain is built from TRBV4-1 and TRBJ1-4; 9 bases agree with TRBD1. The CDR3 is 18 residues long. After removal of 4 bases from V and 4 bases from J, the junction contained 13 bases not matched to a gene. Germline CDR1 MGHRA, CDR2 YSYEKL. CDR3 DNA sequence: TGCGCCAGCAGCCGAAAGGACAGGGGAGGGTTAGGTAATGAAAAACTGTTTTTT. Its protein is CASSRKDRGGLGNEKLFF.

The V and J genes are TRBV2 and TRBJ1-2; D call uncertain. CDR1 is SNHLY and CDR2 is FYNNEI in the germline V gene. V lost 8 bases and J lost 1, with 11 bases in between. This CDR3 has 13 amino acids. The DNA of the CDR3 is TGTGCCAGCCCCGGTGGGCTTAACTATGGCTACACCTTC. Its translation: CASPGGLNYGYTF.

The J gene is TRBJ1-5, the V gene TRBV15; D unresolved. The germline gives CDR1 LNHNV, CDR2 YYDKDF (reference sequence). Trimming stripped 3 bases from V and 4 bases from J, with 7 bases between. The CDR3 runs to 13 residues. CDR3 bases: TGTGCCACCAGCAGGGACCTAAATCAGCCCCAGCATTTT. Its protein is CATSRDLNQPQHF.

The chain has TRBV7-2 and TRBJ2-1; no definite D call. The germline gives CDR1 SGHTA, CDR2 FQGNSA. Trimming stripped 4 bases from V and 0 bases from J, with 4 bases between. The CDR3 covers 13 residues. CDR3 bases: TGTGCCAGCAGCTGGAGCTCCTACAATGAGCAGTTCTTC. Its translation is CASSWSSYNEQFF.

This clone came up a few times. The J gene is TRBJ2-2, the V gene TRBV3-1 (or the pseudogene TRBV3-2); 10 nucleotides align to TRBD1. Looked up from germline, CDR1 is LGHDT and CDR2 is YNNKEL (reference sequence). The V gene end was trimmed by 11 bases and the J gene end by 5 bases; junction bases not matched to a gene: 11. CDR3 size: 15 residues. The DNA for the CDR3 is TGTGCCTCTAACAGAGGGGGACAGGGGACCGGGGAGCTGTTTTTT. Its translation: CASNRGGQGTGELFF.

The chain carries TRBV7-9 and TRBJ2-5; 7 positions match TRBD1. Germline loops: CDR1 SEHNR, CDR2 FQNEAQ (reference sequence). The CDR3 has 15 amino acids. V gave up 0 bases and J gave up 4 bases; unmatched junction bases: 5. Here the CDR3 reads CASSLATGWGETQYF. The CDR3 region has the DNA TGTGCCAGCAGCTTAGCGACAGGGTGGGGAGAGACCCAGTACTTC.

The chain carries TRBV29-1 and TRBJ1-2; unclear D gene. CDR1 and CDR2 (germline): SQVTM, ANQGSEA. CDR3 length equals 11 residues. Between the trimmed V and J ends, which lost 5 bases and 2 bases, there was a span of 6 bases. The CDR3 here is CSVRENYGYTF. CDR3 nucleotide sequence: TGCAGCGTTCGGGAAAACTATGGCTACACCTTC.

V is TRBV2 and J is TRBJ1-1; D is uncertain. Germline V CDR1 and CDR2: SNHLY, FYNNEI. The CDR3 is made up of 13 amino acids. Between the trimmed V and J ends, which lost 11 bases and 0 bases, there was a span of 13 bases. The chain's CDR3 is CAVEGPMNTEAFF. As DNA, the CDR3 is TGTGCCGTCGAGGGCCCGATGAACACTGAAGCTTTCTTT.

The chain links TRBV19 to TRBJ2-1; 7 bases are shared with TRBD2. CDR3 length: 14 amino acids. The V segment lost 6 bases and the J segment 8 bases; nucleotides outside the gene matches: 10. CDR1 LNHDA and CDR2 SQIVND come from the germline V gene (reference sequence). CDR3 DNA: TGTGCCAGTAGCTCGGGACTATCTCACCATGAGCAGTTCTTC. Translation gives CASSSGLSHHEQFF.